This passage covers 5 T cell receptor beta chains from one sample sequenced in a study of OX40 agonist ivuxolimab in advanced cancers. Some clones are missing from TCRdb's copy, which holds only in-frame ones; the method was immunoSEQ multiplex PCR. Of 50,000 to 75,000 clones listed, 87% were seen once; the top ten hold approximately 0.39%. Sequences were derived from CD4+ or CD8+ T cells sorted from blood, sampled in a trial of the OX40 agonist ivuxolimab. These receptors all stem from an adult with an advanced solid tumor such as melanoma, head and neck, liver or kidney cancer.

Here the CDR3 reads CASGQRGGPGETQYF. As DNA, the CDR3 is TGTGCTAGTGGTCAGCGGGGGGGTCCGGGGGAGACCCAGTACTTC. The chain is built from TRBV12-5 and TRBJ2-5, with TRBD2 identical over 10 bases. The germline gives CDR1 LGHNT, CDR2 FRNRAP. V lost 5 bases to trimming and J lost 5 bases; unmatched junction nucleotides: 8. The length of the CDR3 is 15 residues.

The rearrangement links TRBV18 to TRBJ2-7, with D unclear. The CDR3 has 14 residues. Trimming left V 1 base short and J 0 bases short, with 7 bases between. The germline V gene encodes CDR1 KGHSH and CDR2 LQKENI. The CDR3 coding sequence is TGTGCCAGCTCACCACGACATTTCTCCTACGAGCAGTACTTC. The encoded protein is CASSPRHFSYEQYF.

This clone was seen once. V usage is TRBV9 and J usage is TRBJ2-1, with D possibly TRBD1 on 6 matching bases. V was trimmed by 3 bases and J by 4 bases, leaving 17 bases between them. The CDR3 extends over 16 amino acids. CDR1 and CDR2 (germline): SGDLS, YYNGEE. The CDR3 loop is CASSAARTALYNEQFF. In DNA, the CDR3 is TGTGCCAGCAGCGCGGCCCGGACAGCCCTATACAATGAGCAGTTCTTC.

A single count supports this clone. This chain connects TRBV6-5 to TRBJ2-7; a weak D match, TRBD2 (6 bases). The V and J ends lost 6 bases and 2 bases respectively, with 11 bases between them. Germline assignment: CDR1 MNHEY and CDR2 SVGAGI. This CDR3 is built from 13 residues. In nucleotides, the CDR3 is TGTGCCAGCAGACCCCGGACTACCTACGAGCAGTACTTC. This gives the protein CASRPRTTYEQYF.

J is TRBJ2-5 and V is TRBV10-1; 7 bases are a match to TRBD2. The CDR3 is made up of 15 amino acids. With V trimmed by 3 bases and J by 2 bases, 6 bases remained unmatched. Per the germline V gene, CDR1 is WNHNN and CDR2 is SYGVQD (reference sequence). Here the CDR3 DNA reads TGCGCCAGCAGTGAAGGGCTAGCGGTACAAGAGACCCAGTACTTC. Residues: CASSEGLAVQETQYF.